This T cell receptor beta chain was recovered during a study of T cells in Graves' hyperthyroidism and ophthalmopathy. Study findings and constraints: Blood also showed most of the thyroid clonotypes that were expanded above 0.001.

The CDR3 runs to 13 residues. The ends were cut back, 5 bases at V and 6 bases at J, with 10 bases in the middle. Looked up from germline, CDR1 is SGHTA and CDR2 is FQGNSA. This clonotype was seen ten or more times. Its antigen is unidentified. Patients aged 18 to 65 had newly diagnosed hyperthyroidism that had lasted under 2 months. PBMCs stemmed from less than 13 ml fresh peripheral blood. Amplified TCR beta CDR3 regions derived from RNA transcripts. A first-round RT-PCR of the TCR CDR3 used the HTBI primer set. TCRdb called the multiplex PCR reads again in MiXCR, with one record for every CDR3 protein. The sample records roughly 580,000 distinct CDR3 sequences, roughly 14% being singletons.

The receptor comes from a woman between 25 and 40 years old with Graves' hyperthyroidism that later progressed to Graves' ophthalmopathy. V is TRBV7-2 and J is TRBJ2-2; no clear D gene. Sequencing input: blood. CDR3 nucleotides: TGTGCCAGCAGCCCGGTCTTGGCCGGGGAGCTGTTTTTT. Translating it yields CASSPVLAGELFF.